Below, 2 T cell receptor beta chains from the same sample are listed, as sequenced in a study of long-term antiretroviral therapy in people with HIV. Investigators performed immunoSEQ version v3.0 at survey level. Using immunoSEQ multiplex PCR, the repertoire was profiled, and TCRdb retains in-frame clones only, with some absent. The table includes tens of thousands of clones, less than 90% detected once. Sample: unsorted PBMCs, taken 1 year after starting antiretroviral therapy. The receptors originated from a man aged 18 to 29 with HIV.

The chain carries TRBV6-5 and TRBJ2-3; TRBD1 matches at 8 bases. V lost 0 bases, J lost 3 bases, and 5 bases stayed unmatched. Per the germline V gene, CDR1 is MNHEY and CDR2 is SVGAGI. The CDR3 spans 16 residues. DNA of the CDR3: TGTGCCAGCAGTTACTCACCAGGGGGCGGTACAGATACGCAGTATTTT. It codes for CASSYSPGGGTDTQYF.

The rearrangement links TRBV9 to TRBJ2-1, with D uncertain. This CDR3 is built from 15 residues. The V end was cut by 0 bases, the J end by 5 bases, with 12 bases between. The germline V gene encodes CDR1 SGDLS and CDR2 YYNGEE. The CDR3 reads CASSVEQSPHNEQFF. CDR3 coding DNA: TGTGCCAGCAGCGTAGAACAGAGCCCCCACAATGAGCAGTTCTTC.